This T cell receptor beta chain was profiled in a study of cytomegalovirus exposure and HLA in healthy donors. Findings of the study overall: Immune exposure information available was restricted to CMV serostatus. A later analysis linked a missense DCLRE1C variant to TCR beta V- and J-gene trimming.

The CDR3 contains 14 residues. Germline values: CDR1 MNHEY, CDR2 SVGAGI. V was clipped by 2 bases and J by 10 bases, with 12 bases between them. Each of the donors was a healthy bone marrow donor. PCR was performed using 60 Vbeta and 13 Jbeta primers. The method was immunoSEQ multiplex PCR; TCRdb's version includes in-frame clones alone and lacks a portion of them. The table includes about 100,000 clones, around 80% detected once. To note about this clone: Antigen: not known.

The chain uses TRBV6-5 and TRBJ1-6; a weak D match, TRBD1 (5 bases). This receptor was taken from a man aged 25 to 40 in good health and CMV-seronegative. Material: PBMCs. CDR3 nucleotide sequence: TGTGCCAGCAGTTACGGGAGGGGCCTCTCACCCCTCCACTTT. Translated: CASSYGRGLSPLHF.